One sample yielded the 18 T cell receptor beta chains listed below, sequenced in a study of shared clonotypes between healthy human individuals. Naive-designated CD8 cells lacked CD45RO, were positively enriched for CCR7, and omitted terminally differentiated effector memory CD45RA+ cells. Repertoires were generated with immunoSEQ multiplex PCR, while TCRdb's copy carries only in-frame clones and drops some. The sample holds around 1.9 million clones, 85% to 95% seen once. Sequenced: naive CD8+ T cells from PBMCs. All receptors derive from a man between 18 and 35 years old in good health. Some clones in this sample may be carry-over from other donors' samples.

The gene calls are TRBV19 and TRBJ2-3; D possibly corresponds to TRBD1 (6 bases). V was clipped by 7 bases and J by 2 bases, with 13 bases between them. This CDR3 comprises 14 residues. The germline gives CDR1 LNHDA, CDR2 SQIVND (reference sequence). The CDR3 loop is CASTPGGYTDTQYF. For the CDR3, the DNA is TGTGCCAGTACCCCTGGGGGCTACACAGATACGCAGTATTTT.

This clone has only a few counts. The chain links TRBV7-9 to TRBJ1-1, with D possibly being TRBD1 (6 bases). The CDR3 has 15 amino acids. The germline CDR1 and CDR2 sequences are SEHNR and FQNEAQ (reference sequence). Trimming stripped 3 bases from V and 1 base from J, with 12 bases between. The CDR3 sequence is CASSFPLTGNTEAFF. CDR3 bases: TGTGCCAGCAGCTTTCCTTTGACAGGGAACACTGAAGCTTTCTTT.

The rearrangement uses TRBV6-6 and TRBJ1-1, with D unclear. Trimming took off 2 bases at V and 8 bases at J, with 15 bases between the two ends. Germline CDR1 and CDR2: MNHNY and SVGAGI (reference sequence). CDR3 length: 14 amino acids. CDR3 DNA: TGTGCCAGCAGTTACGATTCGGACCCTCGAGAAGCTTTCTTT. It codes for CASSYDSDPREAFF.

The V and J genes are TRBV4-2 and TRBJ2-1, with a possible D match to TRBD2 (6 bases). CDR1 and CDR2 from the germline V gene are LGHNA and YNFKEQ. The CDR3 has 14 residues. V was cut by 2 bases and J by 9 bases, with 14 bases left in between. The CDR3 DNA follows: TGTGCCAGCAGCCAACCGGGAGCGTCGGCTGAGCAGTTCTTC. This codes for CASSQPGASAEQFF.

The J gene is TRBJ1-1, the V gene TRBV28; D is possibly TRBD1 (5 bases). Trimming shortened V by 2 bases and J by 4 bases, and 11 bases separated the two germline ends. CDR1 and CDR2 from the germline V gene are MDHEN and SYDVKM. This CDR3 contains 14 residues. The CDR3 DNA follows: TGTGCCAGCAGTTTAGGAGGTGGGGGCACTGAAGCTTTCTTT. This gives the protein CASSLGGGGTEAFF.

V and J are TRBV5-1 and TRBJ2-7; TRBD1 agrees at 9 bases. Germline lookup yields CDR1 SGHRS and CDR2 YFSETQ. V was clipped by 2 bases and J by 3 bases; unmatched bases: 18. The CDR3 consists of 19 residues. The CDR3 nucleotides are TGCGCCAGCAGCTTTCCCGGCTCATCACTCCGGGACAGGGACTACGAGCAGTACTTC. Translation: CASSFPGSSLRDRDYEQYF.

This chain links TRBV7-8 with TRBJ1-1, with 10 bases fitting TRBD1. J was trimmed by 3 bases and V by 5 bases; bases with no gene match: 9. Germline loops: CDR1 SGHVS, CDR2 FQNEAQ. This CDR3 is built from 16 residues. The CDR3 DNA follows: TGTGCCAGCAGCCGACCGGGACAGGGGATGGACACTGAAGCTTTCTTT. Encoded protein: CASSRPGQGMDTEAFF.

The chain has TRBV10-3 and TRBJ2-4; TRBD2 might be the D (5 bases). Germline CDR1 is ENHRY and CDR2 is SYGVKD. V dropped 3 bases and J dropped 3 bases, with 12 bases sitting between them. The CDR3 spans 15 residues. The DNA of the CDR3 is TGTGCCATCAGTGATCTTATCGGGGACAAAAACATTCAGTACTTC. Translating gives CAISDLIGDKNIQYF.

The gene calls are TRBV7-8 and TRBJ1-1; D unresolved. V dropped 3 bases and J dropped 5 bases, with 10 bases sitting between them. This CDR3 region has 13 residues. Germline CDR1 SGHVS, CDR2 FQNEAQ. The CDR3 nucleotides read TGTGCCAGCAGCTTGCCCGGTGGTACTGAAGCTTTCTTT. Protein sequence: CASSLPGGTEAFF.

V is TRBV18 and J is TRBJ2-7; TRBD1 aligns across 9 bases. The CDR3 loop spans 18 amino acids. Germline V gene sequence: CDR1 KGHSH, CDR2 LQKENI. The trim removed 2 bases at V and 3 bases at J, leaving 14 bases unmatched. CDR3 protein: CASSPKGWDRANIYEQYF. CDR3 DNA: TGTGCCAGCTCACCAAAAGGGTGGGACAGGGCGAATATCTACGAGCAGTACTTC.

Concerning this clone: The DNA is omitted, as the CDR3 cannot be located on it reliably, and the CDR3 follows TCRdb's listing. Other nucleotide sequences in the sample specify the same CDR3. The chain has TRBV5-1 and TRBJ1-1; the table's D call, TRBD1, was not checked against the DNA. The CDR3 comprises 13 residues, both ends counted. From germline, CDR1 is SGHRS and CDR2 YFSETQ. CDR3 sequence: CASSSTGVPEAFF.

The rearrangement uses TRBV27 and TRBJ2-1, with a possible D match to TRBD2 (5 bases). This CDR3 is 15 amino acids long. Per the germline V gene, CDR1 is MNHEY and CDR2 is SMNVEV (reference sequence). V was cut by 1 base and J by 5 bases, with 12 bases left in between. In DNA, the CDR3 is TGTGCCAGCAGTTTATTGCGGGTCCCAGACAATGAGCAGTTCTTC. Translated: CASSLLRVPDNEQFF.

V and J are TRBV28 and TRBJ2-7; 16 positions agree with TRBD2. Germline CDR1 is MDHEN and CDR2 is SYDVKM. V lost 5 bases and J lost 5; bases outside the gene matches: 9. This CDR3 contains 17 residues. CDR3 in amino acids: CASSLGTSGRVSHEQYF. As DNA, the CDR3 is TGTGCCAGCAGTCTTGGGACTAGCGGGAGGGTTTCCCACGAGCAGTACTTC.

DNA of the CDR3: TGTGCCAGCAGCAAGGGACAGGGTCCGGTTAAAGAAGATACGCAGTATTTT. This codes for CASSKGQGPVKEDTQYF. The rearrangement uses TRBV14 and TRBJ2-3, with 9 bases aligning to TRBD1. Germline assignment: CDR1 SGHDN and CDR2 FVKESK. V was pared by 5 bases and J by 5 bases, with 14 bases of the junction left unmatched. The CDR3 totals 17 residues.

Notes on this clone: Different DNA sequences within this sample yield the same CDR3. V is TRBV11-2 and J is TRBJ2-3, with 10 bases that match TRBD2. Germline V gene sequence: CDR1 SGHAT, CDR2 FQNNGV. Trimming took 1 base from V and 3 from J; bases not matched to a gene: 1. This CDR3 spans 15 amino acids. In nucleotides, the CDR3 is TGTGCCAGCAGCTTAGGGACTAGCGGTACAGATACGCAGTATTTT. Amino acids: CASSLGTSGTDTQYF. Together with reference TRBV11-2 and TRBJ2-3, the CDR3 gives the full variable domain: EAGVAQSPRYKIIEKRQSVAFWCNPISGHATLYWYQQILGQGPKLLIQFQNNGVVDDSQLPKDRFSAERLKGVDSTLKIQPAKLEDSAVYLCASSLGTSGTDTQYFGPGTRLTVL.

As to this clone: The sample carries other DNA sequences with the same CDR3. J is TRBJ1-1 and V is TRBV27; D is possibly TRBD1 (5 bases). Germline CDR1 and CDR2: MNHEY and SMNVEV (reference sequence). The V and J ends lost 2 bases and 1 base respectively, with 5 bases between them. This CDR3 is built from 13 residues. The CDR3 nucleotides read TGTGCCAGCAGTTTAGGACAGAACACTGAAGCTTTCTTT. It yields the protein CASSLGQNTEAFF.

V is TRBV28 and J is TRBJ1-5; the D is unclear. CDR3 length equals 14 residues. Trimming removed 3 bases at V and 3 bases at J, with 9 bases between. Germline CDR1 and CDR2: MDHEN and SYDVKM. The CDR3 reads CASSFSGFNQPQHF. CDR3 coding DNA: TGTGCCAGCAGTTTTTCAGGTTTCAATCAGCCCCAGCATTTT.

This clone is a singleton in its sample. V gene TRBV27 combines with J gene TRBJ2-7; TRBD1 matches 8 bases. The ends lost 6 bases at V and 5 bases at J; junction bases unmatched: 3. Germline assignment: CDR1 MNHEY and CDR2 SMNVEV (reference sequence). The CDR3 totals 12 residues. Written as DNA, the CDR3 is TGTGCCAGCAGCGACAGGGGCCACGAGCAGTACTTC. This codes for CASSDRGHEQYF.